This T cell receptor beta chain appears in the sequencing data of a study of blood T cells in healthy people across ages (dated by TCRdb to 2015 to 2017). Broadly, across the study: In model experiments, template switching captured about one uniquely barcoded TCR beta cDNA molecule for every two T cells. To track age-related changes in TCR beta repertoire diversity, the study relied on deep sequencing normalized with unique cDNA molecular identifiers. Four age groups were formed from the donors: young (average approximately 15 years), middle-aged (approximately 40), aged (around 68) and long-lived (82). To avoid experimental bias, donors of different ages were spread randomly across the sequencing lanes. Using the same blood draw, the study looked at two additional independent replicas of 1 million unique cDNA reads for two donors, one aged 18 to 30 and the other aged 80 or older. What the study reported, not specific to this receptor: Compared with the aged group, the long-lived group had more naive CD4+ T cells, fewer expanded clones and increased TCR diversity, a pattern suggesting age selection. Because donor CMV infection status was unknown, age-related changes in expanded clonotypes were potentially confounded. Estimates of total diversity based on one million sequenced T cells were considered lower bounds and underestimates. As age increased, observed TCR beta diversity per million T cells dropped in a roughly linear way, and a significant reduction was already evident by age 40. Because profiling used bulk unsorted PBMCs, naive and antigen-experienced compartments could not be compared conclusively. The percentage of naive T cells measured by flow cytometry correlated strongly with observed TCR beta diversity.

Only a few counts were recorded for this clonotype. There is no known antigen for this receptor. Within one base of it there is no much larger clone, and no base qualities were kept. The library relied on 5' RACE. TCRdb names Illumina HiSeq 2500 as the instrument used. A second PCR of about 6 to 11 cycles was performed with a sample-barcoded 5' primer and a J-beta primer mix. Each TCR beta cDNA molecule received a unique molecular identifier from a template-switch 5' adaptor carrying 12 random nucleotides. Each sample yielded at least 3 million CDR3-containing paired-end reads. First-strand cDNA synthesis was performed from all RNA using the Mint cDNA synthesis kit, with priming by a TRBC-specific oligonucleotide. All cDNA was treated with uracil-DNA glycosylase and then went through a first 18-cycle PCR with the universal primers M1SS and BC2_uni_R. For the original study's pipeline: Each sample was normalized by randomly selecting 1 million high-quality reads, each carrying a distinct molecular identifier. Reads with shared molecular identifiers were discarded instead of being binned into consensus sequences. MiTCR, set to a Q25 quality threshold and the strictest error-elimination algorithm, was used for CDR3 identification, clonotype clustering and error correction. A nonparametric unseen species model with Euler transformation was used to estimate a lower bound on total TCR beta diversity. TCRdb reran the public reads through fastp at Q25 and MiXCR, keeping productive beta chains. A single entry per CDR3 protein holds the most common genes and DNA from its merged rows. The V and J calls and clone size come from TCRdb's table, not from the authors' own analysis. Recorded for this sample are around 1.5 million distinct CDR3 sequences; almost 60% of them occurred a single time. 6.5% to 8.5% of the sample goes to the ten largest clones.

V lost 4 bases and J lost 8 bases, and the count of bases not matched to a germline gene is 12. The germline V gene provides CDR1 SGHTA and CDR2 FQGNSA. From the cysteine up to the phenylalanine, the CDR3 has a length of 15 residues. Only the CDR3 portion is preserved as DNA: 45 bases, with reading frame beginning at the first base. Systemically healthy Caucasian individuals from Russia, 39 in total and aged roughly 6 to 100 years, were included as donors. Around 10 milliliters of peripheral blood were drawn from each donor into EDTA-treated Vacutainer tubes. Ficoll-Paque density-gradient centrifugation was used to isolate PBMCs, with at least 7 million obtained per sample. Trizol reagent was used to extract total RNA from PBMCs, with at least 6 micrograms per sample. Naive CD45RAhigh/CD27high T cell percentages were measured by flow cytometry on a PBMC aliquot from every donor.

The receptor comes from a man aged 18 to 35 in good health. Sequenced: blood. The sequence links TRBV7-2 to TRBJ2-7; 9 junctional bases match TRBD2. The nucleotide sequence reads as follows: TGTGCCAGCAGCTCAACCGGGACTAGCTCAGAAAAGCAGTACTTC. Its translation reads: CASSSTGTSSEKQYF. Beyond the CDR3, the reference TRBV7-2 and TRBJ2-7 genes provide the residues; the full variable domain reads: GAGVSQSPSNKVTEKGKDVELRCDPISGHTALYWYRQSLGQGLEFLIYFQGNSAPDKSGLPSDRFSAERTGGSVSTLTIQRTQQEDSAVYLCASSSTGTSSEKQYFGPGTRLTVT.